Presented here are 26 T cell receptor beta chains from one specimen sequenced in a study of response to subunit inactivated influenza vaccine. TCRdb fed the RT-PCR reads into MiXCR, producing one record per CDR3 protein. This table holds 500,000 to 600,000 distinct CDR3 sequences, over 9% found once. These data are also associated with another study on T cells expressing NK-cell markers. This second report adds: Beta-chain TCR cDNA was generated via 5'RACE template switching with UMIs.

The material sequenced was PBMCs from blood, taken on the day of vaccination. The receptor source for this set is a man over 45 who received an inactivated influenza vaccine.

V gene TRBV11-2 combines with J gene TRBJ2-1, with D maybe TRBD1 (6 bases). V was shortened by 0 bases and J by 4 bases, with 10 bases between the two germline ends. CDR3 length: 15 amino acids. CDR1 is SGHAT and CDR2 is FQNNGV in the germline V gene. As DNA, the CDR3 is TGTGCCAGCAGCTTAGATTGGGGACAATACAATGAGCAGTTCTTC. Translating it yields CASSLDWGQYNEQFF.

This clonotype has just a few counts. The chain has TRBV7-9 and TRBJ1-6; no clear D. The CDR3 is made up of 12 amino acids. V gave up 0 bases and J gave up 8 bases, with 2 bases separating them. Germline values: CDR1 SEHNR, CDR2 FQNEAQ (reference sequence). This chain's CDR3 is CASSLADSPLHF. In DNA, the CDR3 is TGTGCCAGCAGCTTAGCAGATTCACCCCTCCACTTT.

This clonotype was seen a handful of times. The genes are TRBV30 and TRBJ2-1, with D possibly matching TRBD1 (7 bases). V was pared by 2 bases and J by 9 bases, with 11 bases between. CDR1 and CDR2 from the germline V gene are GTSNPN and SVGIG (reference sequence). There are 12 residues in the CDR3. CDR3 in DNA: TGTGCCTGGAGTCGTCAGGGGGGTGAGCAGTTCTTC. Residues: CAWSRQGGEQFF.

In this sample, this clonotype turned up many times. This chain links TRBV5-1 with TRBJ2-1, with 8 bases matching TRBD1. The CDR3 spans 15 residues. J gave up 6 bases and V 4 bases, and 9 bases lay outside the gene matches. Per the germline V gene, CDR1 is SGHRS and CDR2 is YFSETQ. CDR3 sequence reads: CASSVGDRPINEQFF. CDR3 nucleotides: TGCGCCAGCAGCGTTGGGGACAGGCCGATCAATGAGCAGTTCTTC. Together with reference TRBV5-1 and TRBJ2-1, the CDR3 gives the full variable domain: KAGVTQTPRYLIKTRGQQVTLSCSPISGHRSVSWYQQTPGQGLQFLFEYFSETQRNKGNFPGRFSGRQFSNSRSEMNVSTLELGDSALYLCASSVGDRPINEQFFGPGTRLTVL.

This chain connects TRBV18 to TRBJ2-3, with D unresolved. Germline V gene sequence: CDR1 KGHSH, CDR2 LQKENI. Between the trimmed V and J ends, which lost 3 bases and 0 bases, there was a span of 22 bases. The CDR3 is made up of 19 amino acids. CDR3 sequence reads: CASSPLDDWLLLSTDTQYF. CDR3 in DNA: TGTGCCAGCTCACCTCTTGATGATTGGTTGCTACTTAGCACAGATACGCAGTATTTT.

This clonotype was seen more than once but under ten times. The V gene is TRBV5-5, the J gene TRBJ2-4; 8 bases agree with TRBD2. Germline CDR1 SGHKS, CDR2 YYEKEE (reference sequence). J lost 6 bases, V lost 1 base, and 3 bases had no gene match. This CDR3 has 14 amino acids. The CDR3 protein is CASSLPGGPNIQYF. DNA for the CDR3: TGTGCCAGCAGCTTGCCGGGAGGGCCAAACATTCAGTACTTC.

CDR3 DNA: TGCGCCAGCAGCCAAGATTGGATAAAGAGTTGGGGGCCTATAAGAGCTTTCTTT. This gives the protein CASSQDWIKSWGPIRAFF. J is TRBJ1-1 and V is TRBV4-3, with D perhaps TRBD1 (6 bases). Trimming took off 0 bases at V and 10 bases at J, with 27 bases between the two ends. CDR1 is LGHNA and CDR2 is YSLEER in the germline V gene. There are 18 residues in the CDR3.

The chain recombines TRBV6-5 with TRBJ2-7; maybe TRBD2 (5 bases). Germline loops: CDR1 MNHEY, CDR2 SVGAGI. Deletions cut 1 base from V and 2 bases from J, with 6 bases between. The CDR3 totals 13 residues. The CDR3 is CASSYFGAYEQYF. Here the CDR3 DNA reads TGTGCCAGCAGTTACTTCGGGGCCTACGAGCAGTACTTC.

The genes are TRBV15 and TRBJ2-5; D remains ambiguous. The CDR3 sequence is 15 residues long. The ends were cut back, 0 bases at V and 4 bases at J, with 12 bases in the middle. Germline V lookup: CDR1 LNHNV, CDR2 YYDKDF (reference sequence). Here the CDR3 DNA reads TGTGCCACCAGCAGAGATCCATGGGGTGCAGAGACCCAGTACTTC. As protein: CATSRDPWGAETQYF.

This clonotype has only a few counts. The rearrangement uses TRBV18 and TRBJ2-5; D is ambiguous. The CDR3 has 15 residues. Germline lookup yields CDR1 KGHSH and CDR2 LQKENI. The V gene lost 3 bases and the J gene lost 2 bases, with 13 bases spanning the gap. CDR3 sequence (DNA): TGTGCCAGCTCACCGAGGAGCGCTAGTCAAGAGACCCAGTACTTC. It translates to CASSPRSASQETQYF.

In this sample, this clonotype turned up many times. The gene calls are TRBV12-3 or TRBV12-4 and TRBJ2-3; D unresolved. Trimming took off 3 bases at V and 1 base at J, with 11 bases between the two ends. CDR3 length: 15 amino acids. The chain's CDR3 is CASSFAPGGTDTQYF. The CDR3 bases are TGTGCCAGCAGTTTTGCCCCGGGCGGCACAGATACGCAGTATTTT.

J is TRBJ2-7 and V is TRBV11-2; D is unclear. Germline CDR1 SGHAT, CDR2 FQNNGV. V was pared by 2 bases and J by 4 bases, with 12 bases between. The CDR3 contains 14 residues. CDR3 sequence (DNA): TGTGCCAGCAGCTTATGGGCTGGGGTTTACGAGCAGTACTTC. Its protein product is CASSLWAGVYEQYF.

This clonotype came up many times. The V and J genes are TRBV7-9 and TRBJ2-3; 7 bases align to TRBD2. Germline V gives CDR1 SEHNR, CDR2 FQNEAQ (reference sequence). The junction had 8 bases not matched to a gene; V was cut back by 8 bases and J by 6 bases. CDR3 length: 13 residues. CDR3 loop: CASCRDYTDTQYF. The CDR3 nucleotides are TGTGCCAGCTGCCGGGACTATACCGATACGCAGTATTTT.

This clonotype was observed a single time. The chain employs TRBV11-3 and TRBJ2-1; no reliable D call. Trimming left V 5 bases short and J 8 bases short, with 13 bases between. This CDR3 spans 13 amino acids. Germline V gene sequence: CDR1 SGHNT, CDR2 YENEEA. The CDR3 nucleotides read TGTGCCAGCAGCCTAATGGACGAGCATGAGCAGTTCTTC. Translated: CASSLMDEHEQFF.

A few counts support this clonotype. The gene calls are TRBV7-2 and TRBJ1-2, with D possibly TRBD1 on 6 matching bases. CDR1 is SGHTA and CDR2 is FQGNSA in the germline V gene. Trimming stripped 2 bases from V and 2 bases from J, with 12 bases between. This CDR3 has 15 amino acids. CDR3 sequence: CASSLNTGQNYGYTF. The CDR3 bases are TGTGCCAGCAGCTTAAACACAGGGCAAAACTATGGCTACACCTTC.

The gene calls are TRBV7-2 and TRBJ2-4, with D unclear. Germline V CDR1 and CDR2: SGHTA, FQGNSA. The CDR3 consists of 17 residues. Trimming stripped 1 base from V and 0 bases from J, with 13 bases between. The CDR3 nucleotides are TGTGCCAGCAGCTTAGTGGCAGTATCAATAGCCAAAAACATTCAGTACTTC. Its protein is CASSLVAVSIAKNIQYF.

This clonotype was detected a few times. In nucleotides, the CDR3 is TGTGCCAGCAGCTTAGGCACAGGGGGTACAAATCAGCCCCAGCATTTT. It encodes CASSLGTGGTNQPQHF. The V gene is TRBV7-8, the J gene TRBJ1-5; 8 bases align to TRBD1. Germline values: CDR1 SGHVS, CDR2 FQNEAQ. V dropped 1 base and J dropped 4; count of bases not matched to a gene: 6. The CDR3 is 16 amino acids.

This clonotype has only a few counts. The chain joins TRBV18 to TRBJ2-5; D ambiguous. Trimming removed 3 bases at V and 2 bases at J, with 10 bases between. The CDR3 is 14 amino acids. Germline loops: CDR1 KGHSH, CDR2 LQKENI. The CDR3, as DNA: TGTGCCAGCTCACCTGGCTTATATCAAGAGACCCAGTACTTC. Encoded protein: CASSPGLYQETQYF.

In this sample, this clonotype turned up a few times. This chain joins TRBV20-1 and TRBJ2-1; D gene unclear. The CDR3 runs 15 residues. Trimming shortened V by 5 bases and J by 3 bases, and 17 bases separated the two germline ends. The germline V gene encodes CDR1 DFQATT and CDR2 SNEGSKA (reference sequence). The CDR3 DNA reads TGCAGTGCTCTAGACTTGAAAAGTAGCTACAATGAGCAGTTCTTC. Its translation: CSALDLKSSYNEQFF.

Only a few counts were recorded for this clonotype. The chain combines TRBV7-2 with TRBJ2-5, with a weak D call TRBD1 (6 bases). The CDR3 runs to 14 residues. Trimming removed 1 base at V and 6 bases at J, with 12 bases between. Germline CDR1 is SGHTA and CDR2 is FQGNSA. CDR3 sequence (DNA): TGTGCCAGCAGCTTAGTACAGGGTGGACAGACCCAGTACTTC. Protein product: CASSLVQGGQTQYF.

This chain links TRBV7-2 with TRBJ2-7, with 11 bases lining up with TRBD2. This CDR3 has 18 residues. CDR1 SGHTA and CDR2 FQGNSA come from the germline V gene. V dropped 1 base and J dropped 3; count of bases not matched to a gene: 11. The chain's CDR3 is CASSLGPQLAGALYEQYF. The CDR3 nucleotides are TGTGCCAGCAGCTTAGGGCCCCAACTAGCGGGAGCTCTCTACGAGCAGTACTTC. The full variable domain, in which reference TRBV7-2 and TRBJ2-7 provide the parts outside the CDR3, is GAGVSQSPSNKVTEKGKDVELRCDPISGHTALYWYRQSLGQGLEFLIYFQGNSAPDKSGLPSDRFSAERTGGSVSTLTIQRTQQEDSAVYLCASSLGPQLAGALYEQYFGPGTRLTVT.

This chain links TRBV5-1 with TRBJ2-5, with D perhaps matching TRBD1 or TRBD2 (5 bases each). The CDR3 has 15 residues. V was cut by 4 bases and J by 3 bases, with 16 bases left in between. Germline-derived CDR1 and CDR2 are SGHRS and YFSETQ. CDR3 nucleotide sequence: TGCGCCAGCAGCACAAATCTCGGGGCCGAAGAGACCCAGTACTTC. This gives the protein CASSTNLGAEETQYF. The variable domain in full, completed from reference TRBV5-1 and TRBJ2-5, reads KAGVTQTPRYLIKTRGQQVTLSCSPISGHRSVSWYQQTPGQGLQFLFEYFSETQRNKGNFPGRFSGRQFSNSRSEMNVSTLELGDSALYLCASSTNLGAEETQYFGPGTRLLVL.

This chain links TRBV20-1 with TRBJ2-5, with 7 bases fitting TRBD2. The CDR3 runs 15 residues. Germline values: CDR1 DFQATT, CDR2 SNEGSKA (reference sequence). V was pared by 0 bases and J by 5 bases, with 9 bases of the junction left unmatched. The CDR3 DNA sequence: TGCAGTGCTAGAGATCGGGCGGGAGCTGGGGAGACCCAGTACTTC. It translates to CSARDRAGAGETQYF.

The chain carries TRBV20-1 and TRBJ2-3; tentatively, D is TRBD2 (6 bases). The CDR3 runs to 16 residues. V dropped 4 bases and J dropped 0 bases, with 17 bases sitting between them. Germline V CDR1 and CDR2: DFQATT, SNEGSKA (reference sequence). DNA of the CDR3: TGCAGTGCTATCGACAGATTTCGGGGGAGCACAGATACGCAGTATTTT. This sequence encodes CSAIDRFRGSTDTQYF.

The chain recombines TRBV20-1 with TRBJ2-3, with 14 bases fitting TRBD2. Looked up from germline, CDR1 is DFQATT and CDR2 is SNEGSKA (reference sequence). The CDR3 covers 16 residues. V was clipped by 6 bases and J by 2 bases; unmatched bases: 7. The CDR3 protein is CSATGLAGGPTDTQYF. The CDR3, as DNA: TGCAGTGCCACAGGACTAGCGGGAGGCCCCACAGATACGCAGTATTTT.

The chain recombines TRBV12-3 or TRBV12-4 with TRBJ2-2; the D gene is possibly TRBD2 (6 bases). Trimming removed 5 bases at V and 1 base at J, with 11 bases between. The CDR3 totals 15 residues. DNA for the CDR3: TGTGCCAGCAGTGAGGGACTGATGAACACCGGGGAGCTGTTTTTT. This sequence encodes CASSEGLMNTGELFF.